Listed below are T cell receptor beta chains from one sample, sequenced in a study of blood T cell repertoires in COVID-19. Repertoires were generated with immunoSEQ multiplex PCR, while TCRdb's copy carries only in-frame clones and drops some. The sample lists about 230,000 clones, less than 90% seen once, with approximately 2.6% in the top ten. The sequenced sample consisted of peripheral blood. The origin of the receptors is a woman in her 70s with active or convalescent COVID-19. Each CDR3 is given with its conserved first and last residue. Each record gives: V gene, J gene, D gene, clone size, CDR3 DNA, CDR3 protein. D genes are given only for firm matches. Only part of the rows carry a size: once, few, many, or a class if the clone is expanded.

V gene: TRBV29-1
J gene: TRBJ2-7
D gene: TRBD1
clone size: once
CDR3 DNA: TGCAGCGTCCTTGACAGGGGGATTCGCTACGAGCAGTACTTC
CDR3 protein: CSVLDRGIRYEQYF

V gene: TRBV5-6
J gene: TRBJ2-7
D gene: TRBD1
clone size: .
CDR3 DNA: TGTGCCAGCAGCTTTCCGGGACAGGGGGCCCACGAGCAGTACTTC
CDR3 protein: CASSFPGQGAHEQYF

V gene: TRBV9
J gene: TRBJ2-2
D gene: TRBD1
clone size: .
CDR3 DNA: TGTGCCAGCAGCGTAGGACAGGGGGGCAACACCGGGGAGCTGTTTTTT
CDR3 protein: CASSVGQGGNTGELFF

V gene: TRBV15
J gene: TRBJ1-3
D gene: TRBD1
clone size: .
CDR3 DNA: TGTGCCACCAGCAGAGAAGGGCCCAGAGGGGGCGGAAACACCATATATTTT
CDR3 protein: CATSREGPRGGGNTIYF

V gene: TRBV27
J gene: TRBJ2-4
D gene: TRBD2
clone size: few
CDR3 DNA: TGTGCCAGCAGTTTACTACTAGCGGGAGGGCCTGGCATTCAGTACTTC
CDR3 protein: CASSLLLAGGPGIQYF

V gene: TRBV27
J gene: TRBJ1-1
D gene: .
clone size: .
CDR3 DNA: TGTGCCAGCAGGCAGTGGACAGACCTGAACACTGAAGCTTTCTTT
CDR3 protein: CASRQWTDLNTEAFF

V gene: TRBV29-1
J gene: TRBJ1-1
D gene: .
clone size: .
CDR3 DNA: TGCAGCGTTGAAGCGGGGGAAGTGAACACTGAAGCTTTCTTT
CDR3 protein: CSVEAGEVNTEAFF

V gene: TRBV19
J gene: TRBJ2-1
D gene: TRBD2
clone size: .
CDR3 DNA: TGTGCCAGTAGTATCGATAGGGCTAGCGGGAGGAGCTCCTACAATGAGCAGTTCTTC
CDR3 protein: CASSIDRASGRSSYNEQFF

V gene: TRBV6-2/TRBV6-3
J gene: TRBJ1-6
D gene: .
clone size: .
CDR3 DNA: TGTGCCAGCAGCGACAGATATAATTCACCCCTCCACTTT
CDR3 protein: CASSDRYNSPLHF

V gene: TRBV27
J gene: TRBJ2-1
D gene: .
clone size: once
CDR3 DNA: TGTGCCAGCATCAGTGGGGCCCACCGGGAGCGGAGCTCCTACAATGAGCAGTTCTTC
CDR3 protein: CASISGAHRERSSYNEQFF

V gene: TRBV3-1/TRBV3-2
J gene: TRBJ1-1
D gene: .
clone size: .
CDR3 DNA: TGTGCCAGCAGCCAAGGGAGCCGTGGGGCTTTCTTT
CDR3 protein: CASSQGSRGAFF

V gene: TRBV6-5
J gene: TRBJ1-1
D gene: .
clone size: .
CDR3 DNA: TGTGCCAGCAGTTACGGAGGCGAGCGGGGCACTGAAGCTTTCTTT
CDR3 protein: CASSYGGERGTEAFF

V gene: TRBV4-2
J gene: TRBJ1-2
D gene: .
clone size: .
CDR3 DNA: TGTGCCAGCAGCCAAGAGGCAGGGAGGTATGGCTACACCTTC
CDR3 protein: CASSQEAGRYGYTF

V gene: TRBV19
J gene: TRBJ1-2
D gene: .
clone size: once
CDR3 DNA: TGTGCCAGTAGTGCCGCCAGGGAGGGCTATGGCTACACCTTC
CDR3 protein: CASSAAREGYGYTF

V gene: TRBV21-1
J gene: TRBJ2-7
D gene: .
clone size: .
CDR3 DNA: TGTGCCAGCACTCTTTGGGGGGACCAGAGGGGTCCTAGCGAGCAGTACTTC
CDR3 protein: CASTLWGDQRGPSEQYF

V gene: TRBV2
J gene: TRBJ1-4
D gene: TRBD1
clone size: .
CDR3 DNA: TGTGCCAGCAGTCCCCAGGGGGTTAATGAAAAACTGTTTTTT
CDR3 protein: CASSPQGVNEKLFF

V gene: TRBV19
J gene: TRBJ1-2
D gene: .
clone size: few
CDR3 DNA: TGTGCCAGTAAGCAGGCTTATAACTATGGCTACACCTTC
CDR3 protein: CASKQAYNYGYTF

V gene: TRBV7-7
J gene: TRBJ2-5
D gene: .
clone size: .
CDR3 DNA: TGTGCTAGCAGCCTCGGGTTTCAAGAGACCCAGTACTTC
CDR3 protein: CASSLGFQETQYF

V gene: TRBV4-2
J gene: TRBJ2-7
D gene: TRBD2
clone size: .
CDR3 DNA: TGTGCCAGCAGCCAAGAAGCATGGTCTAGCGGGTCCTACGAGCAGTACTTC
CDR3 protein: CASSQEAWSSGSYEQYF

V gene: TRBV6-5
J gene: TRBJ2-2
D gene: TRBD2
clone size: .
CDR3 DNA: TGTGCCAGCCGGACTAGCGGACTCACCGGGGAGCTGTTTTTT
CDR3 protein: CASRTSGLTGELFF

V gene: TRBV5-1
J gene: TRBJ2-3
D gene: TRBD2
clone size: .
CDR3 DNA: TGCGCCAGCAGCTGGGGGACTAGTCCAGATACGCAGTATTTT
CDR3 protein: CASSWGTSPDTQYF

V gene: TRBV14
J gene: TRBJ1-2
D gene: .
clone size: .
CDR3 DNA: TGTGCCAGCAGCTACAGAGATAGTAACTATGGCTACACCTTC
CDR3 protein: CASSYRDSNYGYTF

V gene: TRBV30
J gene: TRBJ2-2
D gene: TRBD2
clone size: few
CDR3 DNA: TGTGCCTGGAGTGTACTAGGACTAGCGTTTACCGGGGAGCTGTTTTTT
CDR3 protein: CAWSVLGLAFTGELFF

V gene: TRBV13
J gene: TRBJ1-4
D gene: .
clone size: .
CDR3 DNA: TGTGCCAGCAGTCCCACGGGAGGCAATGAAAAACTGTTTTTT
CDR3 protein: CASSPTGGNEKLFF

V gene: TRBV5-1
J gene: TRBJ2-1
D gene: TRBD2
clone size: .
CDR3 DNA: TGCGCCAGCAGCTTGACTAGCGGGAGGCACAATGAGCAGTTCTTC
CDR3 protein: CASSLTSGRHNEQFF

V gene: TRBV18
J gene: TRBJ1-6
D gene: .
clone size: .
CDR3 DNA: TGTGCCAGCTCACCCCTCGGGGGGGATCGGGATTCACCCCTCCACTTT
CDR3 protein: CASSPLGGDRDSPLHF

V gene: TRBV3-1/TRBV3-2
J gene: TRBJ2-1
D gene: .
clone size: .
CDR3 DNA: TGTGCCAGCAGCTACAACCCAGATGGCAATGAGCAGTTCTTC
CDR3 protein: CASSYNPDGNEQFF